Listed here are 14 T cell receptor beta chains from one sample, sequenced in a study of control samples from healthy donors and cancer patients. Assay used: immunoSEQ multiplex PCR; TCRdb lists only in-frame clones, some missing. Among some 130,000 clones, about nine tenths were seen once, and the ten largest hold roughly 1.9%. Source material: blood. These TCRs come from a woman between 45 and 60 years old in good health.

The rearrangement joins TRBV20-1 to TRBJ2-5; 7 bases are a match to TRBD1. The CDR3 contains 14 residues. J was trimmed by 4 bases and V by 3 bases; bases with no gene match: 8. Germline CDR1 and CDR2: DFQATT and SNEGSKA (reference sequence). CDR3 in DNA: TGCAGTGCTAGTCTCCCGGGACAGAGAGAGACCCAGTACTTC. It codes for CSASLPGQRETQYF.

The chain links TRBV5-5 to TRBJ2-3; 8 bases match TRBD2. This CDR3 contains 16 residues. From germline, CDR1 is SGHKS and CDR2 YYEKEE (reference sequence). The junction had 9 bases not matched to a gene; V was cut back by 2 bases and J by 4 bases. DNA for the CDR3: TGTGCCAGCAGCTTTTCCGGGACTAGAGTCGCAGATACGCAGTATTTT. It is translated as CASSFSGTRVADTQYF.

The chain is built from TRBV28 and TRBJ1-2; D might be TRBD1 (6 bases). This CDR3 contains 16 residues. In germline, CDR1 is MDHEN, CDR2 SYDVKM. V lost 5 bases and J lost 0, with 16 bases in between. In nucleotides, the CDR3 is TGTGCCAGCAGTCCGCTCCGGGACAAGTCTAACTATGGCTACACCTTC. It translates to CASSPLRDKSNYGYTF.

V and J are TRBV7-8 and TRBJ2-1; perhaps TRBD2 as D (6 bases). Trimming took off 6 bases at V and 8 bases at J, with 8 bases between the two ends. CDR3 size: 11 residues. Germline CDR1 SGHVS, CDR2 FQNEAQ. CDR3 in DNA: TGTGCCAGCAGGACTAGTTATGAGCAGTTCTTC. Translated, it gives CASRTSYEQFF.

This chain joins TRBV6-6 and TRBJ2-6; no reliable D call. The V gene's germline CDR1 is MNHNY and CDR2 SVGAGI (reference sequence). The CDR3 has 13 amino acids. The ends were cut back, 6 bases at V and 4 bases at J, with 7 bases in the middle. For the CDR3, the DNA is TGTGCCAGCAGCCCGGCGGGGGCCAACGTCCTGACTTTC. Translated: CASSPAGANVLTF.

This clone was seen once. The V and J genes are TRBV4-1 and TRBJ1-2, with D perhaps TRBD1 (6 bases). The germline V and J ends were trimmed by 6 bases and 0 bases, with 14 bases remaining between them. The germline V gene encodes CDR1 MGHRA and CDR2 YSYEKL. The CDR3 loop spans 15 amino acids. The CDR3 reads CASRNRQEPNYGYTF. The CDR3 coding sequence is TGCGCCAGCAGAAACAGACAGGAGCCTAACTATGGCTACACCTTC.

The chain employs TRBV9 and TRBJ1-1, with D possibly TRBD1 on 5 matching bases. The V end lost 3 bases, the J end lost 4 bases, and 13 bases lay between the germline ends. Germline loops: CDR1 SGDLS, CDR2 YYNGEE. CDR3 length: 14 residues. The CDR3 sequence is CASSALDGTTEAFF. For the CDR3, the DNA is TGTGCCAGCAGCGCACTCGACGGGACCACTGAAGCTTTCTTT.

The genes are TRBV9 and TRBJ2-3, with 13 bases that match TRBD2. This CDR3 is 19 amino acids long. With V trimmed by 1 base and J by 0 bases, 8 bases remained unmatched. Germline V gene data show CDR1 as SGDLS and CDR2 as YYNGEE. Written as DNA, the CDR3 is TGTGCCAGCAGCGTATCTGGGACTAGCGGGGCTTTTAGCACAGATACGCAGTATTTT. This translates into CASSVSGTSGAFSTDTQYF.

The genes are TRBV5-5 and TRBJ2-3; 13 bases match TRBD2. The germline CDR1 and CDR2 sequences are SGHKS and YYEKEE (reference sequence). The CDR3 extends over 16 amino acids. V lost 1 base, J lost 6 bases, and 5 bases stayed unmatched. The CDR3 DNA is TGTGCCAGCAGCTTGCCATCGGGACTAGCGGGGGATACGCAGTATTTT. It specifies CASSLPSGLAGDTQYF.

V gene TRBV7-9 combines with J gene TRBJ2-3; tentatively, D is TRBD1 or TRBD2 (5 bases each). V lost 1 base to trimming and J lost 3 bases, with 11 bases between them. In germline, CDR1 is SEHNR, CDR2 FQNEAQ (reference sequence). The CDR3 loop spans 15 amino acids. Here the CDR3 reads CASSLGVGDTDTQYF. The CDR3 nucleotides read TGTGCCAGCAGCTTAGGGGTGGGGGATACAGATACGCAGTATTTT.

The rearrangement links TRBV7-9 to TRBJ1-1; the match to TRBD1 covers 8 bases. Germline CDR1 SEHNR, CDR2 FQNEAQ (reference sequence). CDR3 size: 14 residues. J was trimmed by 4 bases and V by 5 bases; bases with no gene match: 6. The CDR3: CASSADRGFTEAFF. In nucleotides, the CDR3 is TGTGCCAGCAGCGCAGACAGGGGATTCACTGAAGCTTTCTTT.

The chain is built from TRBV3-1 (or the pseudogene TRBV3-2) and TRBJ2-7; 9 nucleotides agree with TRBD1. The germline V gene has CDR1 LGHDT and CDR2 YNNKEL (reference sequence). The CDR3 runs 14 residues. With V trimmed by 6 bases and J by 2 bases, 5 bases remained unmatched. CDR3 DNA sequence: TGTGCCAGCAGGGGGACAGGGAGGACCTACGAGCAGTACTTC. It translates to CASRGTGRTYEQYF.

The chain has TRBV10-2 and TRBJ1-1; no reliable D call. Germline-derived CDR1 and CDR2 are WSHSY and SAAADI. CDR3 length: 13 residues. The V end lost 6 bases, the J end lost 1 base, and 9 bases lay between the germline ends. CDR3 coding DNA: TGCGCCAGCAGGGAATCCGGGAACACTGAAGCTTTCTTT. This sequence encodes CASRESGNTEAFF.

The J gene is TRBJ2-7, the V gene TRBV19, with 10 bases that match TRBD2. Germline V CDR1 and CDR2: LNHDA, SQIVND (reference sequence). The CDR3 has 15 residues. With V trimmed by 6 bases and J by 0 bases, 5 bases remained unmatched. The DNA of the CDR3 is TGTGCCAGTAGACTTCTAGCGGGAGACTCCTACGAGCAGTACTTC. As protein: CASRLLAGDSYEQYF.